The 22 T cell receptor beta chains presented below share a single source sample, sequenced in a study of shared clonotypes between healthy human individuals. TCRdb's table, derived via immunoSEQ multiplex PCR, lists solely in-frame clones and lacks some. Among about 1.1 million clones listed, approximately 80% were seen once. Material for sequencing was memory CD4+ T cells from PBMCs. The subset is: CD45RA-negative fraction. These receptors originate from a young man in good health. Some clones in this sample may be carry-over from other donors' samples.

The V gene is TRBV19, the J gene TRBJ1-2, with TRBD1 matching 9 bases. The germline V gene has CDR1 LNHDA and CDR2 SQIVND (reference sequence). Trimming took 2 bases from V and 4 from J; bases not matched to a gene: 8. The CDR3 contains 16 residues. CDR3 nucleotides: TGTGCCAGTAGTATACCAGTCGGACAGGGGAGCTATGGCTACACCTTC. As protein: CASSIPVGQGSYGYTF.

The chain links TRBV7-9 to TRBJ2-2, with a weak D call TRBD2 (7 bases). Germline V CDR1 and CDR2: SEHNR, FQNEAQ (reference sequence). The CDR3 covers 16 residues. Between the trimmed V and J ends, which lost 0 bases and 6 bases, there was a span of 14 bases. CDR3 protein: CASSLAPGEGPGELFF. The CDR3 DNA is TGTGCCAGCAGCTTAGCTCCAGGGGAGGGTCCCGGGGAGCTGTTTTTT.

The rearrangement joins TRBV2 to TRBJ1-1; D gene unclear. The CDR3 spans 17 residues. Trimming pared 0 bases from V and 2 bases from J, leaving 16 bases between. The germline CDR1 and CDR2 sequences are SNHLY and FYNNEI. DNA for the CDR3: TGTGCCAGCAGTGAAGCGCTTCACTGGGCCTTAAACACTGAAGCTTTCTTT. It specifies CASSEALHWALNTEAFF.

The gene calls are TRBV15 and TRBJ2-1; 11 bases fit TRBD2. The CDR3 loop spans 19 amino acids. The germline V gene has CDR1 LNHNV and CDR2 YYDKDF (reference sequence). Trimming took 1 base from V and 8 from J; bases not matched to a gene: 16. The CDR3 bases are TGTGCCACCAGCAGAGTGCTAGCGGGAGGACGGTTAAGTTCCTATGAGCAGTTCTTC. Amino acids: CATSRVLAGGRLSSYEQFF.

The chain uses TRBV5-1 and TRBJ2-7; 12 bases fit TRBD1. CDR3 length: 16 residues. CDR1 is SGHRS and CDR2 is YFSETQ in the germline V gene. After removal of 4 bases from V and 7 bases from J, the junction contained 12 bases not matched to a gene. CDR3 in amino acids: CASSPTQGQGAREQYF. In nucleotides, the CDR3 is TGCGCCAGCAGCCCAACCCAGGGACAGGGGGCGAGGGAGCAGTACTTC.

The V gene is TRBV5-6, the J gene TRBJ2-7; D uncertain. The length of the CDR3 is 14 residues. The V end lost 1 base, the J end lost 2 bases, and 10 bases lay between the germline ends. Per germline, CDR1 SGHDT and CDR2 YYEEEE. The CDR3 loop is CASSLRQSAYEQYF. The CDR3 DNA is TGTGCCAGCAGCTTGAGGCAGTCTGCCTACGAGCAGTACTTC.

V usage is TRBV7-2 and J usage is TRBJ2-2; a possible D gene is TRBD2 (5 bases). The V and J ends lost 5 bases and 8 bases respectively, with 9 bases between them. Germline loops: CDR1 SGHTA, CDR2 FQGNSA. CDR3 length equals 12 residues. CDR3 in amino acids: CASSILGGELFF. The CDR3 DNA reads TGTGCCAGCAGCATACTAGGAGGGGAGCTGTTTTTT. Supplemented by reference TRBV7-2 and TRBJ2-2, the full variable domain reads GAGVSQSPSNKVTEKGKDVELRCDPISGHTALYWYRQSLGQGLEFLIYFQGNSAPDKSGLPSDRFSAERTGGSVSTLTIQRTQQEDSAVYLCASSILGGELFFGEGSRLTVL.

Comment on this clone: Sequence at one end of the junction differs from germline and may be a read error. CDR3 sequence: CASSLRERDRANF. DNA of the CDR3: TGTGCCAGCAGCTTAAGGGAACGGGACAGGGCGAACTTC. The chain carries TRBV7-9 and TRBJ2-5, with TRBD1 matching over 9 bases. Germline V gene sequence: CDR1 SEHNR, CDR2 FQNEAQ (reference sequence). The CDR3 totals 13 residues.

V gene TRBV18 combines with J gene TRBJ2-1, with D maybe TRBD2 (6 bases). The V gene's germline CDR1 is KGHSH and CDR2 LQKENI. The V end lost 2 bases, the J end lost 9 bases, and 14 bases lay between the germline ends. The CDR3 contains 14 residues. The DNA of the CDR3 is TGTGCCAGCTCACCATCCCGGGGGTTCGGTGAGCAGTTCTTC. Residues: CASSPSRGFGEQFF.

The chain recombines TRBV9 with TRBJ2-5; possibly TRBD2 for D (6 bases). This CDR3 spans 13 amino acids. V was pared by 6 bases and J by 1 base, with 10 bases between. Germline V lookup: CDR1 SGDLS, CDR2 YYNGEE. For the CDR3, the DNA is TGTGCCAGCAACCGGGAGCCCCAAGAGACCCAGTACTTC. It yields the protein CASNREPQETQYF.

The V and J genes are TRBV7-9 and TRBJ2-7; possibly TRBD1 for D (5 bases). Deletions cut 2 bases from V and 3 bases from J, with 8 bases between. Germline V lookup: CDR1 SEHNR, CDR2 FQNEAQ (reference sequence). This CDR3 contains 13 residues. This chain's CDR3 is CASSLTQGYEQYF. CDR3 bases: TGTGCCAGCAGCTTAACGCAGGGCTACGAGCAGTACTTC. The variable domain in full, with the rest retrieved from reference TRBV7-9 and TRBJ2-7, is DTGVSQNPRHKITKRGQNVTFRCDPISEHNRLYWYRQTLGQGPEFLTYFQNEAQLEKSRLLSDRFSAERPKGSFSTLEIQRTEQGDSAMYLCASSLTQGYEQYFGPGTRLTVT.

The chain is built from TRBV19 and TRBJ1-5, with TRBD1 identical over 7 bases. The junction had 7 bases not matched to a gene; V was cut back by 5 bases and J by 6 bases. The germline CDR1 and CDR2 sequences are LNHDA and SQIVND (reference sequence). The CDR3 spans 14 residues. In DNA form, the CDR3 reads TGTGCCAGTAGTCCCTGGACAGGAGGTCAGCCCCAGCATTTT. Protein: CASSPWTGGQPQHF. The whole variable domain, remainder taken from reference TRBV19 and TRBJ1-5, is DGGITQSPKYLFRKEGQNVTLSCEQNLNHDAMYWYRQDPGQGLRLIYYSQIVNDFQKGDIAEGYSVSREKKESFPLTVTSAQKNPTAFYLCASSPWTGGQPQHFGDGTRLSIL.

This chain uses TRBV7-8 with TRBJ1-1; D not certain. The CDR3 extends over 14 amino acids. Germline values: CDR1 SGHVS, CDR2 FQNEAQ. Deletions cut 2 bases from V and 1 base from J, with 8 bases between. This CDR3 reads CASSLSAGNTEAFF. The CDR3 nucleotides read TGTGCCAGCAGCTTATCGGCGGGGAACACTGAAGCTTTCTTT.

Worth noting for this clone: Additional DNA sequences in this sample encode the identical CDR3. The CDR3 loop is CASSLAPANYGYTF. The CDR3 coding sequence is TGCGCCAGCAGCTTGGCCCCAGCTAACTATGGCTACACCTTC. This chain connects TRBV5-1 to TRBJ1-2; no firm D call. Per the germline V gene, CDR1 is SGHRS and CDR2 is YFSETQ. V was pared by 0 bases and J by 0 bases, with 6 bases between. CDR3 length: 14 residues. The entire variable domain, with the rest obtained from reference TRBV5-1 and TRBJ1-2, is as follows: KAGVTQTPRYLIKTRGQQVTLSCSPISGHRSVSWYQQTPGQGLQFLFEYFSETQRNKGNFPGRFSGRQFSNSRSEMNVSTLELGDSALYLCASSLAPANYGYTFGSGTRLTVV.

The rearrangement uses TRBV7-2 and TRBJ1-1; D remains ambiguous. Trimming pared 2 bases from V and 9 bases from J, leaving 16 bases between. The CDR3 totals 14 residues. Per germline, CDR1 SGHTA and CDR2 FQGNSA. CDR3 sequence: CASSLTMAGIKAFF. The CDR3 region has the DNA TGTGCCAGCAGCTTAACCATGGCGGGGATCAAAGCTTTCTTT.

The V call is TRBV2, the J call TRBJ1-5, with 8 bases identical to TRBD1. Germline V gene sequence: CDR1 SNHLY, CDR2 FYNNEI. This CDR3 has 15 amino acids. J was trimmed by 4 bases and V by 3 bases; bases with no gene match: 5. This chain's CDR3 is CASSEQGAVNQPQHF. CDR3 in DNA: TGTGCCAGCAGTGAGCAGGGGGCGGTGAATCAGCCCCAGCATTTT.

The chain joins TRBV28 to TRBJ2-1; TRBD2 aligns across 8 bases. After removal of 8 bases from V and 9 bases from J, the junction contained 15 bases not matched to a gene. The CDR3 totals 15 residues. In germline, CDR1 is MDHEN, CDR2 SYDVKM. CDR3 loop: CASVRRAGGGGEQFF. The CDR3, as DNA: TGTGCCAGCGTCCGGAGGGCGGGAGGCGGCGGTGAGCAGTTCTTC.

The chain employs TRBV30 and TRBJ2-7; 9 positions match TRBD1. The CDR3 runs to 14 residues. Germline V lookup: CDR1 GTSNPN, CDR2 SVGIG (reference sequence). Trimming cost V 7 bases and J 7 bases; bases outside gene matches: 14. CDR3 in amino acids: CALEQGARFGEQYF. In DNA form, the CDR3 reads TGTGCCTTGGAACAGGGGGCACGTTTCGGGGAGCAGTACTTC.

This clone was detected only a few times. The V gene is TRBV29-1, the J gene TRBJ2-7, with 7 bases that match TRBD1. The CDR3 covers 13 residues. The germline V gene has CDR1 SQVTM and CDR2 ANQGSEA. The V gene end was trimmed by 5 bases and the J gene end by 0 bases; junction bases not matched to a gene: 4. CDR3 residues: CSVRGQSSYEQYF. In DNA, the CDR3 is TGCAGCGTTCGGGGACAGTCCTCCTACGAGCAGTACTTC.

The rearrangement uses TRBV7-9 and TRBJ1-2; D might be TRBD1 (5 bases). The length of the CDR3 is 16 residues. Germline CDR1 reads SEHNR; CDR2 reads FQNEAQ (reference sequence). The V gene lost 1 base and the J gene lost 0 bases, with 12 bases spanning the gap. The CDR3 reads CASSLGRGNTNYGYTF. CDR3 nucleotide sequence: TGTGCCAGCAGCTTAGGGAGGGGAAACACTAACTATGGCTACACCTTC. Full variable domain (missing parts from reference TRBV7-9 and TRBJ1-2): DTGVSQNPRHKITKRGQNVTFRCDPISEHNRLYWYRQTLGQGPEFLTYFQNEAQLEKSRLLSDRFSAERPKGSFSTLEIQRTEQGDSAMYLCASSLGRGNTNYGYTFGSGTRLTVV.

Regarding this clone: The same CDR3 can be traced to other DNA sequences in this sample. This chain links TRBV6-6 with TRBJ1-2, with 9 positions matching TRBD1. This CDR3 is built from 14 residues. V dropped 4 bases and J dropped 4; count of bases not matched to a gene: 4. Germline CDR1 and CDR2: MNHNY and SVGAGI (reference sequence). DNA of the CDR3: TGTGCCAGCAGTTCACAGGGGGCGGGCTATGGCTACACCTTC. It encodes CASSSQGAGYGYTF.

The chain carries TRBV29-1 and TRBJ1-2, with 8 bases that match TRBD1. The CDR3 is made up of 14 amino acids. J gave up 4 bases and V 4 bases, and 8 bases lay outside the gene matches. Germline V lookup: CDR1 SQVTM, CDR2 ANQGSEA. The DNA of the CDR3 is TGCAGCGTTGGCGCGGACAGGGCACTCTATGGCTACACCTTC. Its translation is CSVGADRALYGYTF.